This T cell receptor beta chain derives from a study of cytomegalovirus exposure and HLA in healthy donors. 13 Jbeta primers and 60 Vbeta primers were used for the PCR. Assay: immunoSEQ multiplex PCR; the TCRdb copy retains only in-frame clones and omits some. Of more than 95,000 clones in the sample, approximately 79% were seen once. The V gene lost 3 bases and the J gene lost 2 bases, with 14 bases spanning the gap. This CDR3 region has 16 residues. Germline-derived CDR1 and CDR2 are KGHSH and LQKENI. The rearrangement joins TRBV18 to TRBJ2-1; TRBD1 is a possible D gene (6 bases). Sequences were obtained from PBMCs. This TCR was sampled from a man aged 50 to 59 in good health and CMV-seropositive. The CDR3 region has the DNA TGTGCCAGCTCACCTAATCGACAGGAAGCCTACAATGAGCAGTTCTTC. The encoded protein is CASSPNRQEAYNEQFF.